The present entry profiles one T cell receptor (beta chain) with its context. The target antigen is unknown. The data stem from a study of T cell repertoires in cytomegalovirus infection. The overall study: Public TCR beta signatures indicated both CMV infection and matching HLA type. Study-wide results and caveats: Identification of carriers of CMV plus the relevant HLA was performed using cumulative public TCR beta family frequency.

Via MiXCR, TCRdb re-called the reads, giving one row per CDR3 protein. Of more than 250,000 distinct CDR3 sequences in the sample, roughly 25% were seen once. The receptor comes from a human donor in good health (CMV status not recorded). Some clones in this sample may be carry-over from other donors' samples. The material was cultured PBMCs, obtained from culture after CMV antigen stimulation.

CDR3 residues: CASGSRQGNLETQYF. In nucleotides, the CDR3 is TGTGCCAGCGGATCTAGACAGGGTAATCTAGAGACCCAGTACTTC. V gene TRBV5-8 combines with J gene TRBJ2-5, with 7 bases identical to TRBD1. The CDR3 totals 15 residues. In germline, CDR1 is SGHTS, CDR2 YDEGEE. V lost 7 bases and J lost 4; bases outside the gene matches: 13.